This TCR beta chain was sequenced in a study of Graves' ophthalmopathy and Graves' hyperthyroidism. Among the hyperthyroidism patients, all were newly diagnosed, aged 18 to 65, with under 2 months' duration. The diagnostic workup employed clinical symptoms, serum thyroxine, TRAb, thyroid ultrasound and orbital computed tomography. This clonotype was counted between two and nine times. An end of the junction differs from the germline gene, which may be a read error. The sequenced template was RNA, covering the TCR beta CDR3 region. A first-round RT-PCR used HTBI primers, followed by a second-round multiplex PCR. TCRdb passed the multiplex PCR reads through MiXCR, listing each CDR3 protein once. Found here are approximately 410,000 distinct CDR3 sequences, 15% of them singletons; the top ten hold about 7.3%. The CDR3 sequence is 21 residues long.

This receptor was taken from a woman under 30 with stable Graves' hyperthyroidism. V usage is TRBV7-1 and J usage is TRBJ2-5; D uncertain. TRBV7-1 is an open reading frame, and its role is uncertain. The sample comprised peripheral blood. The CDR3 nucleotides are TGTGTCAGCAGCATCCTACTGAGCGTGGGCCCTGGCTCGCTCCTCAAAGAGACCCAGTACTTC. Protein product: CVSSILLSVGPGSLLKETQYF.